Sequencing of this T cell receptor beta chain was carried out in a study of a mutant IDH1 vaccine in newly diagnosed glioma. Sequencing was performed with immunoSEQ multiplex PCR; in TCRdb, only in-frame clones are kept and a portion is missing. Among 58,000 or so clones listed, roughly nine tenths were seen once. The sample's time point: week 35, safety follow-up. The content of each vaccine dose was 300 ug of mutant IDH1 20-mer peptide, and topical imiquimod accompanied it. Concerning this clone: Its antigen is unidentified.

There are 15 residues in the CDR3. Germline CDR1 and CDR2: PRHDT and FYEKMQ (reference sequence). Trimming pared 5 bases from V and 4 bases from J, leaving 14 bases between. This sequence originates from a man aged 40-49 years with glioma. Sequences were derived from PBMCs, sampled from a glioma patient whose treatment included an IDH1 peptide vaccine. The gene calls are TRBV13 and TRBJ1-4; D not certain. CDR3: CASSENGVVNEKLFF. DNA of the CDR3: TGTGCCAGCAGCGAGAACGGGGTCGTTAATGAAAAACTGTTTTTT.